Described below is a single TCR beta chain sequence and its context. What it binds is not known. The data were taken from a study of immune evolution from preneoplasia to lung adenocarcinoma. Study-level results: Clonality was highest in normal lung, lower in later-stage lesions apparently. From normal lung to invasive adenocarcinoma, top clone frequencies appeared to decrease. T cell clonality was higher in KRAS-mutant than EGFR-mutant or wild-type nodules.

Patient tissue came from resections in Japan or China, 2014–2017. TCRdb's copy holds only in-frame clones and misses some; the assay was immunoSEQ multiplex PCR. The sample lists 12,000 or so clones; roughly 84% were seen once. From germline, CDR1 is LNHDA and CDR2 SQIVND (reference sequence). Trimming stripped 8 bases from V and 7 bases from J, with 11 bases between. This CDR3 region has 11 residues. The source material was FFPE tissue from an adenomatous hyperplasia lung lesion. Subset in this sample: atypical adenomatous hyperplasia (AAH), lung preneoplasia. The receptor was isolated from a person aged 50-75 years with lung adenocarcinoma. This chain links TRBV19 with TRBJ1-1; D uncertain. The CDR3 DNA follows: TGTGCCAGTGGGTGGCTCATTGAAGCTTTCTTT. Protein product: CASGWLIEAFF.